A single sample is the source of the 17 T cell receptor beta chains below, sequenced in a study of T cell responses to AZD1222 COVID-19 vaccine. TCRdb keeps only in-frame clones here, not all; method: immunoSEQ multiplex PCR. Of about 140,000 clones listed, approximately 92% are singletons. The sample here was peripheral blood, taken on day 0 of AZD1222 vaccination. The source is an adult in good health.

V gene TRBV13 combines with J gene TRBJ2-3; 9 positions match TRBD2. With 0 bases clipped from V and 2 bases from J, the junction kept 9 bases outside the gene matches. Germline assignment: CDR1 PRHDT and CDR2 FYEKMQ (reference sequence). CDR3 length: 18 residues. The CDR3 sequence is CASSLGPGTSIPTDTQYF. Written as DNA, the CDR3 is TGTGCCAGCAGCTTAGGCCCAGGGACTAGCATCCCCACAGATACGCAGTATTTT.

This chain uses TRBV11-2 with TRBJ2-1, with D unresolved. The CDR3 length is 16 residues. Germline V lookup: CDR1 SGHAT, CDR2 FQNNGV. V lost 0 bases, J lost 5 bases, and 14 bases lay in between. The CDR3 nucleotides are TGTGCCAGCAGCTTAGAGCCCCGAGGAGCGCACAATGAGCAGTTCTTC. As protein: CASSLEPRGAHNEQFF.

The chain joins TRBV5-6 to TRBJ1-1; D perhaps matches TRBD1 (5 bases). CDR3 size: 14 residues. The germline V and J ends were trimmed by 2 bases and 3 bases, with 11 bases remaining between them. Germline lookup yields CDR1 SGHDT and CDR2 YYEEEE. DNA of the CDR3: TGTGCCAGCAGCTTTTTTTTGGGGGACACTGAAGCTTTCTTT. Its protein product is CASSFFLGDTEAFF. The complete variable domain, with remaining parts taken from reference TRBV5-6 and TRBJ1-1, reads DAGVTQSPTHLIKTRGQQVTLRCSPKSGHDTVSWYQQALGQGPQFIFQYYEEEERQRGNFPDRFSGHQFPNYSSELNVNALLLGDSALYLCASSFFLGDTEAFFGQGTRLTVV.

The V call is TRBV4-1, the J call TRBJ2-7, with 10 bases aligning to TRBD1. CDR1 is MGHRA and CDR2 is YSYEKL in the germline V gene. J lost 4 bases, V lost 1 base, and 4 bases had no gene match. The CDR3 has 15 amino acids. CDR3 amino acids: CASSQGGQGRYEQYF. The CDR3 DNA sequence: TGCGCCAGCAGCCAAGGGGGACAGGGGAGATACGAGCAGTACTTC.

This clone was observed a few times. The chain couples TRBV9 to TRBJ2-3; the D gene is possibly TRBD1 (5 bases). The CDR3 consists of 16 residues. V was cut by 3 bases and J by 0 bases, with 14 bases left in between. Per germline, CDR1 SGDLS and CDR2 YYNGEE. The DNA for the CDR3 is TGTGCCAGCAGCGCCGGACACCCTCCTAGCACAGATACGCAGTATTTT. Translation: CASSAGHPPSTDTQYF. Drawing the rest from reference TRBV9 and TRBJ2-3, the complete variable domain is DSGVTQTPKHLITATGQRVTLRCSPRSGDLSVYWYQQSLDQGLQFLIQYYNGEERAKGNILERFSAQQFPDLHSELNLSSLELGDSALYFCASSAGHPPSTDTQYFGPGTRLTVL.

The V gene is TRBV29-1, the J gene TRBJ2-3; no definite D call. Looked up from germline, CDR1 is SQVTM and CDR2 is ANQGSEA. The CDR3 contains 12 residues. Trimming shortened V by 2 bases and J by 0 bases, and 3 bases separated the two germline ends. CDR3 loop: CSVELSTDTQYF. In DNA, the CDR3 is TGCAGCGTTGAACTTAGCACAGATACGCAGTATTTT.

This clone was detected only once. This chain's CDR3 is CASSLVGTKNIQYF. The CDR3 DNA reads TGTGCCAGCAGTTTAGTCGGTACCAAAAACATTCAGTACTTC. The chain carries TRBV28 and TRBJ2-4; the D is unclear. V lost 2 bases to trimming and J lost 2 bases, with 7 bases between them. From germline, CDR1 is MDHEN and CDR2 SYDVKM. The CDR3 runs to 14 residues. The complete variable domain, with remaining parts taken from reference TRBV28 and TRBJ2-4, reads DVKVTQSSRYLVKRTGEKVFLECVQDMDHENMFWYRQDPGLGLRLIYFSYDVKMKEKGDIPEGYSVSREKKERFSLILESASTNQTSMYLCASSLVGTKNIQYFGAGTRLSVL.

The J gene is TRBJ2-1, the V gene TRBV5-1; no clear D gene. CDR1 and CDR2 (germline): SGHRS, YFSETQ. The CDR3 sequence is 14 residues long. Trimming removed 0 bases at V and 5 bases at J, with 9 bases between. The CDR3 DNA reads TGCGCCAGCAGCTTGGACTCTCGAGACAATGAGCAGTTCTTC. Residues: CASSLDSRDNEQFF.

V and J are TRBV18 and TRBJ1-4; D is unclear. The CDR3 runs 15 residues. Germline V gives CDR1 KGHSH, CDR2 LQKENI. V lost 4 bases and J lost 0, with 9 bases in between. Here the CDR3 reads CASSRLGTTNEKLFF. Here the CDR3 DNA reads TGTGCCAGCTCACGGCTGGGGACAACTAATGAAAAACTGTTTTTT.

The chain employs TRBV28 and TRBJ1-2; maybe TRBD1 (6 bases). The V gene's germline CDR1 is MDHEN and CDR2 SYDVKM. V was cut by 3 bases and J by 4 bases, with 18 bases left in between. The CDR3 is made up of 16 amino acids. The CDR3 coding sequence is TGTGCCAGCAGTTTGGCAGGGGCAGGGGTTGTCTATGGCTACACCTTC. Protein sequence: CASSLAGAGVVYGYTF.

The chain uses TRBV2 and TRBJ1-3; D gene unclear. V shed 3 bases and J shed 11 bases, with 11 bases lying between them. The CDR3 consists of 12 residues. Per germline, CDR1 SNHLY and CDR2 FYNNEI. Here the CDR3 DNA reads TGTGCCAGCAGTGACGCCGTGGGCCCCATATATTTT. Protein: CASSDAVGPIYF.

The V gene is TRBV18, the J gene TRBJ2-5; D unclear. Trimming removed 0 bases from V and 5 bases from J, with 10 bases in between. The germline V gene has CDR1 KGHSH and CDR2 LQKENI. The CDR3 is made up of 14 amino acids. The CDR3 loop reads CASSPPGVMETQYF. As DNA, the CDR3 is TGTGCCAGCTCACCACCTGGGGTGATGGAGACCCAGTACTTC.

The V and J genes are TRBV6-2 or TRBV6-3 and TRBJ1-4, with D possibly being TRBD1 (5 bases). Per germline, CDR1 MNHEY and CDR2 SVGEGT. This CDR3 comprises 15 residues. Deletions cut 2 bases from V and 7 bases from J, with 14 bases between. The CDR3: CASSYGGPGAEKLFF. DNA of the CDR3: TGTGCCAGCAGTTACGGCGGGCCCGGGGCTGAAAAACTGTTTTTT.

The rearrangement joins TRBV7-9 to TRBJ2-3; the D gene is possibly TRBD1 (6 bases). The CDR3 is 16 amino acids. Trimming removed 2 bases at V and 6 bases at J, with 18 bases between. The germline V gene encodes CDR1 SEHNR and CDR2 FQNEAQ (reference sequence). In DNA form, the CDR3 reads TGTGCCAGCAGCTTAAACGTGGGGGCGAACTGGGATACGCAGTATTTT. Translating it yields CASSLNVGANWDTQYF.

The chain's CDR3 is CSVGTSGYYEQYF. The CDR3 DNA is TGCAGCGTTGGGACTAGCGGCTACTACGAGCAGTACTTC. The V call is TRBV29-1, the J call TRBJ2-7; TRBD2 aligns across 10 bases. CDR3 size: 13 residues. In germline, CDR1 is SQVTM, CDR2 ANQGSEA. Unmatched junction bases numbered 3, after V lost 4 bases and J lost 3 bases.

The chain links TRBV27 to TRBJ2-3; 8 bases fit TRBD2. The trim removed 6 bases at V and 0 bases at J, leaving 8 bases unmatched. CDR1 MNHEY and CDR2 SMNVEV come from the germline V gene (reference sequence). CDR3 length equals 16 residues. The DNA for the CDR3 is TGTGCCAGCAGCCGTACTAGCGGCTATAGCACAGATACGCAGTATTTT. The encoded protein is CASSRTSGYSTDTQYF.

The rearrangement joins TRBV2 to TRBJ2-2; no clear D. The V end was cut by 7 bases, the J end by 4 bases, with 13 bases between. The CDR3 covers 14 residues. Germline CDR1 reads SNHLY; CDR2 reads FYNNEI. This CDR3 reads CASMSRVGTGELFF. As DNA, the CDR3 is TGTGCCAGCATGAGTAGGGTTGGCACCGGGGAGCTGTTTTTT. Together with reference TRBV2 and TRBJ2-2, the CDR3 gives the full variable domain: EPEVTQTPSHQVTQMGQEVILRCVPISNHLYFYWYRQILGQKVEFLVSFYNNEISEKSEIFDDQFSVERPDGSNFTLKIRSTKLEDSAMYFCASMSRVGTGELFFGEGSRLTVL.